The clone carrying this T cell receptor beta chain has ten or more counts. The antigen is unknown. These data originate in a study of T cells in Graves' hyperthyroidism and ophthalmopathy. Hyperthyroidism had been newly diagnosed in patients aged 18 to 65, and its duration was under 2 months. Clinicians diagnosed patients from clinical symptoms, serum thyroxine and TRAb, thyroid ultrasound and orbital computed tomography. The source of the PBMCs was around 9 ml of fresh peripheral blood. Findings of the study overall: Ophthalmopathy and stable hyperthyroidism were separated by a 13 V-J model.

Using RNA transcripts as the source, TCR beta CDR3 regions were amplified. During a first-round RT-PCR of the TCR CDR3, the HTBI primer set was used. TCRdb reprocessed the multiplex PCR reads with MiXCR, giving one entry per CDR3 protein. The sample carries approximately 630,000 distinct CDR3 sequences, roughly 17% recorded once. CDR1 is SEHNR and CDR2 is FQNEAQ in the germline V gene (reference sequence). Trimming left V 5 bases short and J 2 bases short, with 16 bases between. This CDR3 region has 16 residues. This sequence originates from a woman in her thirties with Graves' hyperthyroidism. This chain uses TRBV7-9 with TRBJ2-1; D not certain. Sequencing was carried out using blood. The CDR3 is CASSEPGPKTYNEQFF. The CDR3, as DNA: TGTGCCAGCAGCGAGCCGGGCCCCAAGACCTACAATGAGCAGTTCTTC.